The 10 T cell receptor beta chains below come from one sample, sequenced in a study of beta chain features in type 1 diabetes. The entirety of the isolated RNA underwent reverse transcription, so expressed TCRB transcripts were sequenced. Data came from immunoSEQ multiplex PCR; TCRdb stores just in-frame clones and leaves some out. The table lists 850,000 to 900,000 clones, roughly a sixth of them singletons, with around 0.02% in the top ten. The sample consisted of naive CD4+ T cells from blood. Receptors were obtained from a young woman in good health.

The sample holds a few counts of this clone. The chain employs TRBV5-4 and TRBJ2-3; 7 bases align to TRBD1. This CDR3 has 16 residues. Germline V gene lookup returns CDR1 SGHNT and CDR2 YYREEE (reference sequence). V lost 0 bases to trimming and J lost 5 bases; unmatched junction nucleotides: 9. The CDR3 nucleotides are TGTGCCAGCAGCTTGGCTGGGACAGTCTATTTAGATACGCAGTATTTT. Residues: CASSLAGTVYLDTQYF.

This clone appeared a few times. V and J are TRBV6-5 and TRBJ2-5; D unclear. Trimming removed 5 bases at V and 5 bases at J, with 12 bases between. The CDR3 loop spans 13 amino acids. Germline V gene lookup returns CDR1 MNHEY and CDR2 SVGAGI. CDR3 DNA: TGTGCCAGCAGTCGAACTCTAGGGGAGACCCAGTACTTC. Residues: CASSRTLGETQYF.

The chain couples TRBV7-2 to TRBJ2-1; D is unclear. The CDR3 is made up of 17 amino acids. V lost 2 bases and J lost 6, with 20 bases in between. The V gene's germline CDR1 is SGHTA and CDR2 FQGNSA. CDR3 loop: CASSLTLGRITGNEQFF. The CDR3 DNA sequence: TGTGCCAGCAGCTTAACTCTTGGGCGGATTACGGGCAATGAGCAGTTCTTC.

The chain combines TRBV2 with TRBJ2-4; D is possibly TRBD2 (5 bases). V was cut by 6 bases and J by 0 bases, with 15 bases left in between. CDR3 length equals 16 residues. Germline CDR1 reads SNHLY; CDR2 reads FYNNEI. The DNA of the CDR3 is TGTGCCAGCAGGAAACTAGATCACCTAGCCAAAAACATTCAGTACTTC. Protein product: CASRKLDHLAKNIQYF.

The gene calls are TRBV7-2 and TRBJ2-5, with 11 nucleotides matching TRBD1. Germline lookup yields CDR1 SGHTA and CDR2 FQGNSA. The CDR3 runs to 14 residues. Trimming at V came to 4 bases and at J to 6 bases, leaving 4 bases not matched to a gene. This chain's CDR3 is CASSSGQGAKTQYF. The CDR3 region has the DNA TGTGCCAGCAGCTCCGGACAGGGGGCAAAGACCCAGTACTTC. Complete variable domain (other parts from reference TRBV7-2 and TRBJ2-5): GAGVSQSPSNKVTEKGKDVELRCDPISGHTALYWYRQSLGQGLEFLIYFQGNSAPDKSGLPSDRFSAERTGGSVSTLTIQRTQQEDSAVYLCASSSGQGAKTQYFGPGTRLLVL.

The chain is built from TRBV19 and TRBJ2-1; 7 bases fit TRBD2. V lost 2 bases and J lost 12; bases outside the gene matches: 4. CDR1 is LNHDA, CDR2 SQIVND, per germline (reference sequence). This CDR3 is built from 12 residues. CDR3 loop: CASSISGTGQFF. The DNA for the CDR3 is TGTGCCAGTAGTATAAGCGGGACCGGGCAGTTCTTC.

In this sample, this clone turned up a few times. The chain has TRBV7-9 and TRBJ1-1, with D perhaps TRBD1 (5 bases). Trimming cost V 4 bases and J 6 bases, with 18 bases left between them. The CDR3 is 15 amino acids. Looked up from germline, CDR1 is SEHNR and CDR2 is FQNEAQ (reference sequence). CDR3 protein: CASSSTRGIGAEAFF. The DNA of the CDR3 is TGTGCCAGCAGCTCCACCCGAGGGATAGGGGCTGAAGCTTTCTTT.

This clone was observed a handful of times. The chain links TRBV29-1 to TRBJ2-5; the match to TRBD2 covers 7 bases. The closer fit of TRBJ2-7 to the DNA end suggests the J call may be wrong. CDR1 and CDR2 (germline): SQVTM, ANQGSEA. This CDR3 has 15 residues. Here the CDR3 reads CSAKILTSESYEQYF. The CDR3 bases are TGCAGCGCCAAAATCCTAACTAGCGAATCCTACGAGCAGTACTTC.

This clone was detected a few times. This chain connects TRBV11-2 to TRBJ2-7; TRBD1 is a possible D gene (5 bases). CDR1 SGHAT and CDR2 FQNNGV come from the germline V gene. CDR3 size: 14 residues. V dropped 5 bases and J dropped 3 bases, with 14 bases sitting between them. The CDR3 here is CASSRDRQRYEQYF. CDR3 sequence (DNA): TGTGCCAGCAGCAGAGACAGACAGCGCTACGAGCAGTACTTC.

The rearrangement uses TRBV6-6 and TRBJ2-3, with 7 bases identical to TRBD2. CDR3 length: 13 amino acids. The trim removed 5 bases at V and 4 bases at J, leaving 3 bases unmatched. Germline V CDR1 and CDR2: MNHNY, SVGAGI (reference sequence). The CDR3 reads CASSERGSDTQYF. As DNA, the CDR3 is TGTGCCAGCAGTGAGCGGGGATCAGATACGCAGTATTTT.